The 28 T cell receptor beta chains below all came from one sample that was sequenced in a study of response to subunit inactivated influenza vaccine. TCRdb re-analysed the RT-PCR reads in MiXCR, keeping a single row per CDR3 protein. The sample shows 600,000 to 700,000 distinct CDR3 sequences, 14% of them seen only once. The sample here was PBMCs from blood, taken less than 15 days before vaccination. These receptors were obtained from a man in his fifties or sixties who received an inactivated influenza vaccine.

This rearrangement joins TRBV28 to TRBJ1-1; tentatively, D is TRBD1 (5 bases). Per germline, CDR1 MDHEN and CDR2 SYDVKM. This CDR3 is 13 amino acids long. Trimming pared 6 bases from V and 7 bases from J, leaving 15 bases between. The CDR3 protein is CASSSPGRGEAFF. The DNA of the CDR3 is TGTGCCAGCAGCTCCCCAGGGAGAGGTGAAGCTTTCTTT.

This clonotype has a count of ten or more. For the CDR3, the DNA is TGCGCCAGCAGCTTGACTAGCGGGAGTAGGGGAGGCTCCTACAATGAGCAGTTCTTC. This codes for CASSLTSGSRGGSYNEQFF. The chain employs TRBV5-1 and TRBJ2-1; TRBD2 aligns across 11 bases. With V trimmed by 1 base and J by 0 bases, 9 bases remained unmatched. This CDR3 has 19 amino acids. Looked up from germline, CDR1 is SGHRS and CDR2 is YFSETQ.

This clonotype came up a few times. The rearrangement joins TRBV24-1 to TRBJ2-5, with D tentatively TRBD2 (5 bases). CDR3 length equals 15 residues. Trimming left V 5 bases short and J 0 bases short, with 12 bases between. CDR1 KGHDR and CDR2 SFDVKD come from the germline V gene. CDR3: CATSARAGYQETQYF. The CDR3 DNA reads as TGTGCCACCAGTGCGCGGGCGGGCTACCAAGAGACCCAGTACTTC.

This chain connects TRBV4-3 to TRBJ1-2, with a possible D match to TRBD1 (6 bases). There are 18 residues in the CDR3. CDR1 and CDR2 from the germline V gene are LGHNA and YSLEER. Trimming stripped 2 bases from V and 4 bases from J, with 23 bases between. CDR3 DNA sequence: TGCGCCAGCAGCCAATCAGTTTTGGGCGGGACACCTGTCTATGGCTACACCTTC. Translating gives CASSQSVLGGTPVYGYTF.

The genes are TRBV5-1 and TRBJ1-2, with a weak D call TRBD1 (5 bases). V was pared by 4 bases and J by 3 bases, with 13 bases between. Germline CDR1 SGHRS, CDR2 YFSETQ. The CDR3 loop spans 14 amino acids. The CDR3 protein is CASSPNGGDYGYTF. The CDR3, as DNA: TGCGCCAGCAGCCCTAACGGGGGGGACTATGGCTACACCTTC.

In its sample, this clonotype was seen a few times. This rearrangement joins TRBV5-1 to TRBJ2-5; TRBD2 aligns across 7 bases. The CDR3 spans 14 residues. V dropped 4 bases and J dropped 9; count of bases not matched to a gene: 12. The germline gives CDR1 SGHRS, CDR2 YFSETQ. The CDR3 sequence is CASSPGLVQEAQYF. DNA for the CDR3: TGCGCCAGCAGCCCCGGACTAGTCCAGGAGGCCCAGTACTTC.

V is TRBV7-9 and J is TRBJ1-4; D might be TRBD1 (6 bases). V was shortened by 5 bases and J by 4 bases, with 14 bases between the two germline ends. The germline V gene has CDR1 SEHNR and CDR2 FQNEAQ (reference sequence). This CDR3 spans 15 amino acids. This chain's CDR3 is CASSRLQGSNEKLFF. For the CDR3, the DNA is TGTGCCAGCAGCCGCCTCCAGGGGAGTAATGAAAAACTGTTTTTT.

The chain uses TRBV6-1 and TRBJ2-2; D is tentatively TRBD1 or TRBD2 (5 bases each). This CDR3 spans 15 amino acids. Germline assignment: CDR1 MNHNS and CDR2 SASEGT. Trimming left V 7 bases short and J 5 bases short, with 17 bases between. The CDR3 coding sequence is TGTGCCAGCACAAAGGGGCTAGCCGATACCGGGGAGCTGTTTTTT. This gives the protein CASTKGLADTGELFF.

The chain links TRBV6-1 to TRBJ2-2; tentatively, D is TRBD1 or TRBD2 (5 bases each). Germline assignment: CDR1 MNHNS and CDR2 SASEGT. CDR3 size: 13 residues. Between the trimmed V and J ends, which lost 9 bases and 7 bases, there was a span of 15 bases. CDR3 coding DNA: TGTGCCAGTAAAACGGGGACCATCGGGGAGCTGTTTTTT. This sequence encodes CASKTGTIGELFF.

The gene calls are TRBV12-3 or TRBV12-4 and TRBJ2-7, with D tentatively TRBD1 or TRBD2 (5 bases each). The CDR3 has 17 residues. V dropped 3 bases and J dropped 2 bases, with 20 bases sitting between them. DNA of the CDR3: TGTGCCAGCAGTTTGGGTAGGTTGCAGGGAGAAACCTACGAGCAGTACTTC. Translation: CASSLGRLQGETYEQYF.

A few counts support this clonotype. The chain joins TRBV6-2 or TRBV6-3 to TRBJ1-1; no firm D call. The CDR3 loop spans 12 amino acids. The ends were cut back, 5 bases at V and 6 bases at J, with 10 bases in the middle. Germline assignment: CDR1 MNHEY and CDR2 SVGEGT. The DNA for the CDR3 is TGTGCCAGCAGTACCAGGTTAGCTGAAGCTTTCTTT. Its protein product is CASSTRLAEAFF.

The CDR3, as DNA: TGTGCCAGCAGCTTAGTCCTAACTAATGAAAAACTGTTTTTT. It is translated as CASSLVLTNEKLFF. The chain couples TRBV7-2 to TRBJ1-4; D gene uncertain. V was shortened by 1 base and J by 1 base, with 4 bases between the two germline ends. The CDR3 totals 14 residues. CDR1 is SGHTA, CDR2 FQGNSA, per germline.

This clonotype was seen repeatedly, ten times or more. The rearrangement uses TRBV27 and TRBJ1-2; TRBD1 might be the D (6 bases). Germline V gives CDR1 MNHEY, CDR2 SMNVEV (reference sequence). This CDR3 has 13 residues. V was trimmed by 3 bases and J by 2 bases, leaving 7 bases between them. CDR3 region: CASSFQGNYGYTF. For the CDR3, the DNA is TGTGCCAGCAGTTTTCAGGGGAACTATGGCTACACCTTC.

The sample holds a few counts of this clonotype. The chain joins TRBV4-3 to TRBJ2-1, with TRBD2 matching over 9 bases. Germline V gives CDR1 LGHNA, CDR2 YSLEER. This CDR3 contains 19 residues. Losses at the gene ends were 4 bases for V and 3 bases for J; bases not matched to a gene: 16. The CDR3 nucleotides read TGCGCCAGCAGCCCTGGGGTAGCGGGGGCCCTCCTCCACTACAATGAGCAGTTCTTC. Its protein is CASSPGVAGALLHYNEQFF.

This chain joins TRBV5-1 and TRBJ1-6; D ambiguous. Germline V lookup: CDR1 SGHRS, CDR2 YFSETQ. The CDR3 covers 15 residues. Trimming took 4 bases from V and 6 from J, leaving 14 bases between them. The CDR3 DNA is TGCGCCAGCAGCCCCAATCCGGAAGCTAATTCACCCCTCCACTTT. Encoded protein: CASSPNPEANSPLHF.

This clonotype was recorded a few times. The chain recombines TRBV6-2 or TRBV6-3 with TRBJ2-7, with TRBD1 identical over 10 bases. Per germline, CDR1 MNHEY and CDR2 SVGEGT. Trimming at V came to 5 bases and at J to 4 bases, leaving 8 bases not matched to a gene. CDR3 length: 15 residues. Written as DNA, the CDR3 is TGTGCCAGCAGTACCCGCGACAGGGGGCTGTACGAGCAGTACTTC. This sequence encodes CASSTRDRGLYEQYF.

This clonotype was seen a handful of times. V gene TRBV5-1 combines with J gene TRBJ1-1, with no clear D. The germline CDR1 and CDR2 sequences are SGHRS and YFSETQ. The CDR3 extends over 15 amino acids. Deletions cut 0 bases from V and 4 bases from J, with 13 bases between. The CDR3 DNA follows: TGCGCCAGCAGCTTGGCGTCCATTTCGGGCACTGAAGCTTTCTTT. Translating it yields CASSLASISGTEAFF. The variable domain in full, completed from reference TRBV5-1 and TRBJ1-1, reads KAGVTQTPRYLIKTRGQQVTLSCSPISGHRSVSWYQQTPGQGLQFLFEYFSETQRNKGNFPGRFSGRQFSNSRSEMNVSTLELGDSALYLCASSLASISGTEAFFGQGTRLTVV.

The chain employs TRBV20-1 and TRBJ1-1, with D perhaps matching TRBD1 (5 bases). The V gene's germline CDR1 is DFQATT and CDR2 SNEGSKA (reference sequence). This CDR3 has 12 amino acids. The V and J ends lost 3 bases and 3 bases respectively, with 8 bases between them. CDR3 sequence: CSASRDYTEAFF. As DNA, the CDR3 is TGCAGTGCTAGCAGGGATTACACTGAAGCTTTCTTT.

This chain links TRBV13 with TRBJ2-1, with 8 bases lining up with TRBD2. The CDR3 spans 14 residues. V shed 7 bases, J shed 3 bases, and the junction held 5 bases outside the gene matches. CDR1 and CDR2 (germline): PRHDT, FYEKMQ (reference sequence). CDR3 coding DNA: TGTGCCAGCACTGCGGGAGGTAACTACAATGAGCAGTTCTTC. Amino acid sequence: CASTAGGNYNEQFF.

This clonotype was found a few times. V is TRBV28 and J is TRBJ1-5; D might be TRBD1 (6 bases). The V and J ends lost 2 bases and 7 bases respectively, with 21 bases between them. Germline loops: CDR1 MDHEN, CDR2 SYDVKM. The CDR3 has 17 residues. CDR3: CASSLGEGGPMEQPQHF. The CDR3 region has the DNA TGTGCCAGCAGTTTAGGCGAGGGGGGCCCGATGGAACAGCCCCAGCATTTT.

This chain links TRBV7-8 with TRBJ2-2; D uncertain. The germline gives CDR1 SGHVS, CDR2 FQNEAQ. Trimming removed 0 bases from V and 1 base from J, with 6 bases in between. The CDR3 has 15 residues. CDR3 amino acids: CASSLARRNTGELFF. The CDR3 DNA reads TGTGCCAGCAGCTTAGCGCGTAGGAACACCGGGGAGCTGTTTTTT. Drawing the rest from reference TRBV7-8 and TRBJ2-2, the complete variable domain is GAGVSQSPRYKVAKRGQDVALRCDPISGHVSLFWYQQALGQGPEFLTYFQNEAQLDKSGLPSDRFFAERPEGSVSTLKIQRTQQEDSAVYLCASSLARRNTGELFFGEGSRLTVL.

The chain couples TRBV28 to TRBJ2-7; D is ambiguous. Between the trimmed V and J ends, which lost 2 bases and 3 bases, there was a span of 11 bases. The CDR3 totals 14 residues. Germline V gene data show CDR1 as MDHEN and CDR2 as SYDVKM. DNA of the CDR3: TGTGCCAGCAGTTTACCCGGGCAAAACTACGAGCAGTACTTC. This translates into CASSLPGQNYEQYF.

This clonotype was observed a few times. CDR3 bases: TGCAGCGTTGAATCCGCGTTAACATTGAATGAGCAGTTCTTC. This translates into CSVESALTLNEQFF. J is TRBJ2-1 and V is TRBV29-1; D unclear. The V and J ends lost 2 bases and 7 bases respectively, with 15 bases between them. The CDR3 has 14 amino acids. Germline V gene data show CDR1 as SQVTM and CDR2 as ANQGSEA.

This chain connects TRBV4-2 to TRBJ2-3; D not certain. The germline CDR1 and CDR2 sequences are LGHNA and YNFKEQ. V lost 4 bases and J lost 5, with 19 bases in between. This CDR3 is 16 amino acids long. CDR3 sequence: CASSPPGRRLLDTQYF. CDR3 nucleotide sequence: TGTGCCAGCAGCCCCCCCGGACGACGGCTTTTAGATACGCAGTATTTT.

The rearrangement links TRBV6-2 or TRBV6-3 to TRBJ2-6; D remains unclear. CDR3 size: 13 residues. Germline V CDR1 and CDR2: MNHEY, SVGEGT. Deletions cut 7 bases from V and 2 bases from J, with 6 bases between. The CDR3 DNA sequence: TGTGCCAGCACCGACCCTGGGGCCAACGTCCTGACTTTC. It specifies CASTDPGANVLTF.

This chain uses TRBV6-2 or TRBV6-3 with TRBJ1-5, with a weak D call TRBD1 (5 bases). Germline V gene lookup returns CDR1 MNHEY and CDR2 SVGEGT. This CDR3 region has 14 residues. V was cut by 8 bases and J by 9 bases, with 20 bases left in between. The CDR3 protein is CASSNGADFRPQHF. In nucleotides, the CDR3 is TGTGCCAGCTCCAACGGGGCAGACTTCCGGCCCCAGCATTTT.

The rearrangement joins TRBV28 to TRBJ2-7, with a possible D match to TRBD1 (5 bases). The CDR3 has 14 amino acids. Germline lookup yields CDR1 MDHEN and CDR2 SYDVKM. Trimming pared 6 bases from V and 13 bases from J, leaving 25 bases between. The CDR3, as DNA: TGTGCCAGCAGATTCACAGGCCCCTCCTACGAGCGTTACTTC. Translation gives CASRFTGPSYERYF.

In its sample, this clonotype was seen a few times. The chain joins TRBV28 to TRBJ2-1, with D maybe TRBD2 (6 bases). Germline CDR1 reads MDHEN; CDR2 reads SYDVKM. The CDR3 covers 14 residues. V lost 3 bases and J lost 3, with 9 bases in between. This CDR3 reads CASSFRGYYNEQFF. As DNA, the CDR3 is TGTGCCAGCAGTTTCCGGGGGTACTACAATGAGCAGTTCTTC.